This T cell receptor (beta chain) derives from a study of cytomegalovirus exposure and HLA in healthy donors. The study, taken as a whole, reports: Upon later analysis, TCR association rates were observed to vary by HLA locus, being highest for DRB1 and lowest for HLA-C.

A note on this clone: As yet, its antigen is unknown.

Use of 60 Vbeta and 13 Jbeta primers characterized the PCR. Sequencing used immunoSEQ multiplex PCR; TCRdb keeps in-frame clones, though not all of them. The table shows some 140,000 clones, with under 80% occurring only once. Trimming took 3 bases from V and 3 from J, leaving 17 bases between them. This CDR3 region has 16 residues. The sequenced sample consisted of PBMCs. The TCR originated in a woman in her 50s in good health and CMV-seropositive. The chain links TRBV23-1 to TRBJ1-2; tentative D call: TRBD1 (6 bases). TRBV23-1 qualifies as an ORF whose function is uncertain. The CDR3 DNA reads as TGCGCCAGCAGTCACCTGGGACACGGGGATGACTATGGCTACACCTTC. Translated: CASSHLGHGDDYGYTF.